What follows are 21 T cell receptor beta chains derived from one specimen sequenced in a study of cytomegalovirus exposure and HLA in healthy donors. The PCR was carried out with 60 Vbeta primers and 13 Jbeta primers. Some clones are missing from TCRdb's copy, which holds only in-frame ones; the method was immunoSEQ multiplex PCR. This sample has approximately 160,000 clones, with 70% to 80% found just once. The specimen was PBMCs. The origin of the receptors is a man aged 35 to 55 in good health and CMV-seronegative.

V and J are TRBV6-5 and TRBJ1-1, with TRBD1 matching over 8 bases. Germline CDR1 reads MNHEY; CDR2 reads SVGAGI. The CDR3 loop spans 15 amino acids. With V trimmed by 6 bases and J by 5 bases, 11 bases remained unmatched. The CDR3 here is CASRQGGAGETEAFF. Written as DNA, the CDR3 is TGTGCCAGCAGACAGGGGGGGGCGGGAGAAACTGAAGCTTTCTTT.

The chain combines TRBV30 with TRBJ2-3; 9 bases are shared with TRBD2. This CDR3 is 14 amino acids long. V trimming: 0 bases; J trimming: 3 bases; junction bases outside the gene matches: 1. Germline V gene sequence: CDR1 GTSNPN, CDR2 SVGIG (reference sequence). The CDR3 loop is CAWSVTSGTDTQYF. The CDR3 DNA reads as TGTGCCTGGAGTGTGACTAGCGGTACAGATACGCAGTATTTT.

The chain employs TRBV5-1 and TRBJ2-1, with 9 bases aligning to TRBD1. Unmatched junction bases numbered 1, after V lost 3 bases and J lost 6 bases. CDR1 and CDR2 from the germline V gene are SGHRS and YFSETQ. This CDR3 region has 13 residues. DNA of the CDR3: TGCGCCAGCAGCTCGACAGGGGGCAATGAGCAGTTCTTC. Translated: CASSSTGGNEQFF.

The V call is TRBV7-3, the J call TRBJ2-2; perhaps TRBD2 as D (7 bases). Germline V gene data show CDR1 as SGHTA and CDR2 as FQGTGA. CDR3 size: 17 residues. V was pared by 5 bases and J by 3 bases, with 19 bases between. CDR3 region: CASSPRVGGRDTGELFF. The CDR3 region has the DNA TGTGCCAGCAGCCCCCGGGTCGGGGGGCGCGACACCGGGGAGCTGTTTTTT.

The gene calls are TRBV28 and TRBJ2-7; D is perhaps TRBD1 (6 bases). The CDR3 totals 14 residues. Germline CDR1 reads MDHEN; CDR2 reads SYDVKM. Trimming took 8 bases from V and 4 from J, leaving 18 bases between them. The CDR3 loop is CASAITGKAYEQYF. CDR3 sequence (DNA): TGTGCCAGCGCAATAACAGGGAAGGCATACGAGCAGTACTTC.

This clone was seen only a few times. The chain employs TRBV5-1 and TRBJ1-1; maybe TRBD1 (5 bases). The CDR3 loop spans 14 amino acids. Germline assignment: CDR1 SGHRS and CDR2 YFSETQ. Trimming pared 1 base from V and 5 bases from J, leaving 12 bases between. The CDR3 region has the DNA TGCGCCAGCAGCTTGATTCGGGGGGGGACTGAAGCTTTCTTT. Its translation is CASSLIRGGTEAFF.

This CDR3 reads CATSRDPTSGSYGELFF. CDR3 sequence (DNA): TGTGCCACCAGCAGAGATCCGACTAGCGGGAGTTACGGGGAGCTGTTTTTT. The chain uses TRBV15 and TRBJ2-2, with 12 nucleotides matching TRBD2. CDR1 is LNHNV, CDR2 YYDKDF, per germline (reference sequence). V was pared by 0 bases and J by 7 bases, with 6 bases of the junction left unmatched. This CDR3 contains 17 residues. The whole variable domain, remainder taken from reference TRBV15 and TRBJ2-2, is DAMVIQNPRYQVTQFGKPVTLSCSQTLNHNVMYWYQQKSSQAPKLLFHYYDKDFNNEADTPDNFQSRRPNTSFCFLDIRSPGLGDTAMYLCATSRDPTSGSYGELFFGEGSRLTVL.

Comment on this clone: One end of the junction does not line up with germline, which may come from a read error. V usage is TRBV7-8 and J usage is TRBJ1-2, with D possibly TRBD1 on 6 matching bases. Germline V lookup: CDR1 SGHVS, CDR2 FQNEAQ. The CDR3 consists of 14 residues. The CDR3 loop is CASSSLGGAYSYTF. The CDR3 DNA reads TGTGCCAGCAGCTCACTCGGGGGGGCCTATAGCTACACCTTC.

The rearrangement links TRBV9 to TRBJ2-3, with 13 bases lining up with TRBD2. This CDR3 spans 18 amino acids. The germline V gene encodes CDR1 SGDLS and CDR2 YYNGEE. The junction had 13 bases not matched to a gene; V was cut back by 4 bases and J by 5 bases. CDR3 DNA sequence: TGTGCCAGCAGCAGACGTACTGGACTAGCGGGAGAGGGAGATACGCAGTATTTT. This translates into CASSRRTGLAGEGDTQYF.

The chain links TRBV6-6 to TRBJ1-1, with D possibly matching TRBD1 (5 bases). This CDR3 is 16 amino acids long. Germline V gives CDR1 MNHNY, CDR2 SVGAGI (reference sequence). The V and J ends lost 6 bases and 3 bases respectively, with 20 bases between them. CDR3 in DNA: TGTGCCAGCAGAGGCCCCGGGACGGGAGGTGACACTGAAGCTTTCTTT. As protein: CASRGPGTGGDTEAFF.

This chain uses TRBV27 with TRBJ1-2; possibly TRBD1 for D (5 bases). This CDR3 is 14 amino acids long. Germline V gene sequence: CDR1 MNHEY, CDR2 SMNVEV (reference sequence). The germline V and J ends were trimmed by 4 bases and 4 bases, with 13 bases remaining between them. CDR3 loop: CASSSNRQSYGYTF. As DNA, the CDR3 is TGTGCCAGCAGTTCTAATCGACAGTCCTATGGCTACACCTTC.

The chain employs TRBV27 and TRBJ1-1; 9 bases map to TRBD1. Trimming took 6 bases from V and 11 from J; bases not matched to a gene: 10. Germline CDR1 reads MNHEY; CDR2 reads SMNVEV (reference sequence). The CDR3 spans 13 residues. The DNA of the CDR3 is TGTGCCAGCAGGACTAACAGGGGGCTCGGGGCTTTCTTT. Translation: CASRTNRGLGAFF.

This chain connects TRBV9 to TRBJ2-1; 8 bases are shared with TRBD1. V was pared by 2 bases and J by 3 bases, with 10 bases of the junction left unmatched. CDR3 size: 17 residues. Germline V gives CDR1 SGDLS, CDR2 YYNGEE. The CDR3 DNA follows: TGTGCCAGCAGCGTCCCCCCGGCAGGGGGCCTCTACAATGAGCAGTTCTTC. Residues: CASSVPPAGGLYNEQFF. Using reference TRBV9 and TRBJ2-1 for the parts outside the CDR3, the full variable domain is DSGVTQTPKHLITATGQRVTLRCSPRSGDLSVYWYQQSLDQGLQFLIQYYNGEERAKGNILERFSAQQFPDLHSELNLSSLELGDSALYFCASSVPPAGGLYNEQFFGPGTRLTVL.

The V call is TRBV27, the J call TRBJ2-5; 9 bases map to TRBD1. The CDR3 length is 13 residues. Germline values: CDR1 MNHEY, CDR2 SMNVEV (reference sequence). The V segment lost 3 bases and the J segment 7 bases; nucleotides outside the gene matches: 3. CDR3 nucleotide sequence: TGTGCCAGCAGTTTGGGACAGGGTGGGACCCAGTACTTC. Translated, it gives CASSLGQGGTQYF.

V and J are TRBV7-2 and TRBJ1-4; 8 bases map to TRBD1. V lost 1 base to trimming and J lost 10 bases; unmatched junction nucleotides: 2. The germline CDR1 and CDR2 sequences are SGHTA and FQGNSA. The CDR3 is 13 residues long. CDR3 DNA: TGTGCCAGCAGCTTAGAAACAGGGGGAAAACTGTTTTTT. Its translation is CASSLETGGKLFF.

This chain joins TRBV4-1 and TRBJ2-5, with D perhaps TRBD2 (6 bases). CDR1 is MGHRA, CDR2 YSYEKL, per germline. Trimming shortened V by 0 bases and J by 2 bases, and 16 bases separated the two germline ends. This CDR3 has 17 amino acids. The CDR3, as DNA: TGCGCCAGCAGCCAAGATCCAGCGGGTGGGGGTCAAGAGACCCAGTACTTC. This sequence encodes CASSQDPAGGGQETQYF.

CDR3 region: CASSQAGRDRSGSPLHF. The CDR3 DNA sequence: TGTGCCAGCAGCCAAGCCGGGAGGGACAGATCGGGTTCACCCCTCCACTTT. The genes are TRBV7-9 and TRBJ1-6; TRBD1 matches at 7 bases. Germline V gene lookup returns CDR1 SEHNR and CDR2 FQNEAQ (reference sequence). This CDR3 has 17 amino acids. The junction had 16 bases not matched to a gene; V was cut back by 5 bases and J by 9 bases.

This chain links TRBV5-6 with TRBJ2-7, with TRBD1 matching over 8 bases. CDR1 is SGHDT, CDR2 YYEEEE, per germline. V shed 1 base, J shed 6 bases, and the junction held 9 bases outside the gene matches. The CDR3 sequence is 15 residues long. The CDR3 spells CASSLNQGAEGEQYV. The CDR3 bases are TGTGCCAGCAGCTTGAACCAGGGGGCGGAGGGCGAGCAGTACGTC.

The chain has TRBV6-5 and TRBJ2-1, with 10 bases fitting TRBD2. Losses at the gene ends were 2 bases for V and 15 bases for J; bases not matched to a gene: 10. The CDR3 runs to 14 residues. Germline V gives CDR1 MNHEY, CDR2 SVGAGI. The DNA of the CDR3 is TGTGCCAGCAGTTACGTCCACCTAGCGGGAGTACTGTTCTTC. Its protein product is CASSYVHLAGVLFF.

This sequence joins TRBV28 and TRBJ1-2; weak D call: TRBD1 (6 bases). Germline CDR1 and CDR2: MDHEN and SYDVKM. The CDR3 runs to 13 residues. The ends were cut back, 5 bases at V and 2 bases at J, with 9 bases in the middle. The CDR3 bases are TGTGCCAGCAGTCAAGACAGGAACTATGGCTACACCTTC. Amino acids: CASSQDRNYGYTF.

Turning to this clone: Relative to the germline gene, one junction end is altered; a read error may explain this. This rearrangement joins TRBV7-9 to TRBJ2-2, with no clear D. Germline V lookup: CDR1 SEHNR, CDR2 FQNEAQ (reference sequence). This CDR3 comprises 12 residues. CDR3 DNA sequence: TGTTCCAGCAGCTTACGTACCGGGGAGCTGTTTTTT. Translated, it gives CSSSLRTGELFF.